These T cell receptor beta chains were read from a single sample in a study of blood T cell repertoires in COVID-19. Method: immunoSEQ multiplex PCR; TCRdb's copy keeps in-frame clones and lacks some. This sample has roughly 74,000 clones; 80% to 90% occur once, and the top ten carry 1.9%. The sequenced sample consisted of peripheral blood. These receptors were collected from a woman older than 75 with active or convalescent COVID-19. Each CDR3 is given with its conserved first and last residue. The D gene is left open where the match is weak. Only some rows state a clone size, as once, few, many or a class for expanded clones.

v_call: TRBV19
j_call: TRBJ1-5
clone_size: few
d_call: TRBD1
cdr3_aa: CASSPRDRGHQPQHF
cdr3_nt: TGTGCCAGTAGTCCCCGGGACAGGGGGCATCAGCCCCAGCATTTT

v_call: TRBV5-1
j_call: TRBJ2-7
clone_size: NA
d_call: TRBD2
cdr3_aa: CASSLPSGRTYEQYF
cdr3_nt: TGCGCCAGCAGCCTCCCTAGCGGGCGAACCTACGAGCAGTACTTC

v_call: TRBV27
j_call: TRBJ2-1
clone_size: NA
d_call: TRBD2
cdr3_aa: CASSLFASGGAGEQFF
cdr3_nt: TGTGCCAGCAGTTTATTTGCTAGCGGGGGGGCCGGTGAGCAGTTCTTC

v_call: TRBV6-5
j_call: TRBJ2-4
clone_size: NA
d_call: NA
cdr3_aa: CASSYSEGIQYF
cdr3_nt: TGTGCCAGCAGTTACTCCGAGGGCATTCAGTACTTC

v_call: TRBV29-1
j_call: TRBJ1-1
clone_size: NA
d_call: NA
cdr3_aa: CSVEAPPREGDTEAFF
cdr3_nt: TGCAGCGTTGAAGCTCCCCCACGGGAGGGGGACACTGAAGCTTTCTTT

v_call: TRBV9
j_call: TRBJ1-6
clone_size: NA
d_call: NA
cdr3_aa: CASSVDQGNSPLHF
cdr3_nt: TGTGCCAGCAGCGTAGACCAGGGTAATTCACCCCTCCACTTT

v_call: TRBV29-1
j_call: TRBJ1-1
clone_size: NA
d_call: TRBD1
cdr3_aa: CSGSDRAHTEAFF
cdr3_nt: TGCAGCGGGTCGGACAGGGCGCACACTGAAGCTTTCTTT

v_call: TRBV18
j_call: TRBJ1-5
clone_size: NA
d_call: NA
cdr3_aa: CASSGQAGNQPQHF
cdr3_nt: TGTGCCAGCTCCGGGCAGGCAGGGAATCAGCCCCAGCATTTT

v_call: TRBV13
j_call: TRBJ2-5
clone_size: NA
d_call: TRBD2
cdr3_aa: CASSLGSGRAGGETQYF
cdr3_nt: TGTGCCAGCAGCTTAGGAAGCGGGAGGGCCGGCGGAGAGACCCAGTACTTC

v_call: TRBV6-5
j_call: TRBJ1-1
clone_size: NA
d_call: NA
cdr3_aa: CASSYTRQVMNTEAFF
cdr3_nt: TGTGCCAGCAGTTACACCAGACAAGTCATGAACACTGAAGCTTTCTTT

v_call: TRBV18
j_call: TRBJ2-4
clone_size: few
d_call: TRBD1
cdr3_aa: CASSPPGQGAKNIQYF
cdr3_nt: TGTGCCAGCTCACCACCGGGACAGGGAGCCAAAAACATTCAGTACTTC

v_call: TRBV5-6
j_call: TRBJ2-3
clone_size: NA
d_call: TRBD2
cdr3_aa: CASSRAGTTDTQYF
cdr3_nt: TGTGCCAGCAGCCGAGCGGGGACGACAGATACGCAGTATTTT

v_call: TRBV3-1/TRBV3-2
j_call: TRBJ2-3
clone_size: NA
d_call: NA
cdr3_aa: CASSQVFTDTQYF
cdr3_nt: TGTGCCAGCAGCCAAGTCTTCACAGATACGCAGTATTTT

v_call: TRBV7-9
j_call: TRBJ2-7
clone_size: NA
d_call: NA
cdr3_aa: CASSLGQNSYEQYF
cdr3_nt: TGTGCCAGCAGCTTAGGGCAGAACTCCTACGAGCAGTACTTC

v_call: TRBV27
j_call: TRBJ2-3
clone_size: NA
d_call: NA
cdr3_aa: CASSFSVAADTQYF
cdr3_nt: TGTGCCAGCAGTTTCTCGGTAGCGGCGGATACGCAGTATTTT

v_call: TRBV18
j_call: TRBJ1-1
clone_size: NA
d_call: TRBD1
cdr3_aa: CASSTRGSGGSMEQMNTEAFF
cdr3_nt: TGTGCCAGCTCTACCCGGGGATCAGGGGGATCTATGGAACAAATGAACACTGAAGCTTTCTTT

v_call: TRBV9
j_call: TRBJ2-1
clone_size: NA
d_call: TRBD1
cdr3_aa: CASSADGTGFDEQFF
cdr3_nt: TGTGCCAGCAGCGCCGACGGGACAGGGTTCGATGAGCAGTTCTTC

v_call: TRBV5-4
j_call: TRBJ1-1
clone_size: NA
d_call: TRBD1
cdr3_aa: CASSQGQVTNTEAFF
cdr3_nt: TGTGCCAGCAGCCAAGGACAGGTGACGAACACTGAAGCTTTCTTT

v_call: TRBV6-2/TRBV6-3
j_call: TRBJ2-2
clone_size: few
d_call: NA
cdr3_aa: CASSYASLSGELFF
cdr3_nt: TGTGCCAGCAGTTACGCTAGCTTGAGCGGGGAGCTGTTTTTT

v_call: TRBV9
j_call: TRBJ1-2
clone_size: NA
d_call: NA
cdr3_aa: CASSGGTGYGYTF
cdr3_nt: TGTGCCAGCAGCGGCGGTACAGGCTATGGCTACACCTTC

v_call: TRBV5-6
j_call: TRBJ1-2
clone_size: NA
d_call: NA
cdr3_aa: CASSRRLPPNYGYTF
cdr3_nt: TGTGCCAGCAGCCGCAGACTCCCACCAAACTATGGCTACACCTTC

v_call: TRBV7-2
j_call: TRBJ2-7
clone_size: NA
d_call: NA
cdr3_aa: CASTPPSHEQYF
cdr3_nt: TGTGCCAGCACCCCTCCTAGCCACGAGCAGTACTTC

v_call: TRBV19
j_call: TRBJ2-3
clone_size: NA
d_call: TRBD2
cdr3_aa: CASSGGLAGSPHTDTQYF
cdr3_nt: TGTGCCAGTAGTGGAGGACTAGCGGGATCCCCCCACACAGATACGCAGTATTTT

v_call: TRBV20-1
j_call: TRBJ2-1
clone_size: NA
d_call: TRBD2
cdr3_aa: CSASPGASGIGEQFF
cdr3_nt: TGCAGTGCTAGTCCTGGGGCTAGCGGAATAGGTGAGCAGTTCTTC

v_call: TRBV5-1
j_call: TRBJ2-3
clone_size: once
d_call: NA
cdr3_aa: CASSLGQPYGDTQYF
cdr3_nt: TGCGCCAGCAGCTTGGGACAGCCTTATGGGGATACGCAGTATTTT

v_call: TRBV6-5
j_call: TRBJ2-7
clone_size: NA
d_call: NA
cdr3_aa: CASSYRQNYEQYF
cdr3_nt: TGTGCCAGCAGTTACCGTCAGAATTACGAGCAGTACTTC

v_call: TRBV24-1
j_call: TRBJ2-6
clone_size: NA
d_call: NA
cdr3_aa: CATSGRQSSSGANVLTF
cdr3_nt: TGTGCCACCAGTGGAAGACAGTCGAGCTCTGGGGCCAACGTCCTGACTTTC

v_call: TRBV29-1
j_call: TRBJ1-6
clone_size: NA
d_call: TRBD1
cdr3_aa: CSVGQGDGSPLHF
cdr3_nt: TGCAGCGTTGGACAGGGGGATGGTAGTCCCCTCCACTTT

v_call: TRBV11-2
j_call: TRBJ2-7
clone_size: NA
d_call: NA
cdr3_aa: CASSRLGLVGYEQYF
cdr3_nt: TGTGCCAGCAGCCGCCTTGGACTGGTTGGATACGAGCAGTACTTC